Described below is a single TCR beta chain sequence and its context. Its specificity is unknown. Germline lookup yields CDR1 SEHNR and CDR2 FQNEAQ (reference sequence). Trimming removed 4 bases at V and 0 bases at J, with 12 bases between. This CDR3 is built from 16 residues. TCRdb keeps only in-frame clones here, not all; method: immunoSEQ multiplex PCR. The sample has about 600,000 clones, around 97% seen once. The data are from a study of shared clonotypes between healthy human individuals. Overall study findings and caveats: Generation of non-shared clonotypes was less probable than generation of clonotypes shared by all four donors. Sorted-subset sequencing was shown by rarefaction to be incomplete despite large depth.

Input material: naive CD4+ T cells sorted from blood. Subset meaning: CD45RA+ positively selected. The chain recombines TRBV7-9 with TRBJ2-2, with D possibly matching TRBD2 (6 bases). The sequence was obtained from a woman in her thirties in good health. CDR3 nucleotides: TGTGCCAGCAGCTACAGACTAGTACCGAACACCGGGGAGCTGTTTTTT. Protein: CASSYRLVPNTGELFF.